Below are 10 T cell receptor beta chains sequenced from a single sample in a study of control samples from healthy donors and cancer patients. TCRdb keeps only in-frame clones here, not all; method: immunoSEQ multiplex PCR. The sample includes 200,000 or so clones, just under 95% of them seen just once. The sample taken for sequencing was blood. Receptors originate from a man between 50 and 59 years old in good health.

The chain is built from TRBV20-1 and TRBJ1-5, with D possibly TRBD1 on 5 matching bases. Germline-derived CDR1 and CDR2 are DFQATT and SNEGSKA (reference sequence). The CDR3 totals 13 residues. Deletions cut 3 bases from V and 5 bases from J, with 11 bases between. CDR3 sequence: CSASTDSYQPQHF. The CDR3 DNA reads TGCAGTGCTAGTACCGACAGTTATCAGCCCCAGCATTTT.

The V and J genes are TRBV5-1 and TRBJ1-2; 10 positions agree with TRBD1. J gave up 6 bases and V 6 bases, and 5 bases lay outside the gene matches. CDR1 and CDR2 from the germline V gene are SGHRS and YFSETQ. CDR3 size: 13 residues. In DNA form, the CDR3 reads TGCGCCAGCACCTCGGGACAGGGGCATGGCTACACCTTC. Protein product: CASTSGQGHGYTF.

V gene TRBV7-3 combines with J gene TRBJ2-2, with a weak D call TRBD1 (5 bases). This CDR3 is 16 amino acids long. V gave up 5 bases and J gave up 2 bases, with 15 bases separating them. Germline-derived CDR1 and CDR2 are SGHTA and FQGTGA. As DNA, the CDR3 is TGTGCCAGCAGCCTTAACAGTGGGGCAAACACCGGGGAGCTGTTTTTT. Translating gives CASSLNSGANTGELFF.

CDR3 coding DNA: TGTGCCACCCTACAGGGGAGCTCCTACAATGAGCAGTTCTTC. Residues: CATLQGSSYNEQFF. This chain links TRBV6-5 with TRBJ2-1; 7 positions match TRBD1. Germline values: CDR1 MNHEY, CDR2 SVGAGI. Trimming cost V 10 bases and J 0 bases; bases outside gene matches: 6. The CDR3 consists of 14 residues.

This clone has only one observation. The chain carries TRBV19 and TRBJ1-3, with no clear D. CDR1 LNHDA and CDR2 SQIVND come from the germline V gene (reference sequence). Trimming shortened V by 10 bases and J by 1 base, and 5 bases separated the two germline ends. The CDR3 runs 11 residues. The CDR3: CATFSGNTIYF. The CDR3 region has the DNA TGTGCCACCTTTTCTGGAAACACCATATATTTT.

The chain recombines TRBV7-2 with TRBJ2-7; 7 bases map to TRBD2. The V and J ends lost 5 bases and 4 bases, in that order; junction bases with no gene match: 8. Germline CDR1 and CDR2: SGHTA and FQGNSA. The CDR3 is 14 amino acids. The CDR3 nucleotides read TGTGCCAGCAGCCCCCCCTGGGGGGGATACGAGCAGTACTTC. Residues: CASSPPWGGYEQYF.

The V gene is TRBV7-8, the J gene TRBJ2-2, with 7 positions matching TRBD2. Germline-derived CDR1 and CDR2 are SGHVS and FQNEAQ. V shed 2 bases and J 2 bases; nucleotides not matched to a gene: 2. The CDR3 length is 15 residues. This CDR3 is CASSLQGLNTGELFF. The CDR3 DNA sequence: TGTGCCAGCAGCTTACAGGGACTAAACACCGGGGAGCTGTTTTTT.

The CDR3: CASRLSSPGQETQYF. CDR3 coding DNA: TGTGCCAGCAGGCTATCATCCCCAGGACAAGAGACCCAGTACTTC. This chain links TRBV6-5 with TRBJ2-5; D not certain. The CDR3 loop spans 15 amino acids. Trimming cost V 6 bases and J 2 bases, with 16 bases left between them. Germline V lookup: CDR1 MNHEY, CDR2 SVGAGI.

CDR3 in amino acids: CASSSQGSNEKLFF. CDR3 DNA: TGCGCCAGCAGCTCACAGGGTTCTAATGAAAAACTGTTTTTT. The V gene is TRBV5-1, the J gene TRBJ1-4; D might be TRBD1 (6 bases). This CDR3 region has 14 residues. V lost 3 bases to trimming and J lost 3 bases, with 9 bases between them. CDR1 SGHRS and CDR2 YFSETQ come from the germline V gene. Complete variable domain (other parts from reference TRBV5-1 and TRBJ1-4): KAGVTQTPRYLIKTRGQQVTLSCSPISGHRSVSWYQQTPGQGLQFLFEYFSETQRNKGNFPGRFSGRQFSNSRSEMNVSTLELGDSALYLCASSSQGSNEKLFFGSGTQLSVL.

The V and J genes are TRBV28 and TRBJ1-2; TRBD1 might be the D (5 bases). V was pared by 4 bases and J by 2 bases, with 11 bases between. Germline CDR1 is MDHEN and CDR2 is SYDVKM. The CDR3 is 14 residues long. CDR3 loop: CASSWGESNYGYTF. CDR3 in DNA: TGTGCCAGCAGTTGGGGGGAGTCGAACTATGGCTACACCTTC.